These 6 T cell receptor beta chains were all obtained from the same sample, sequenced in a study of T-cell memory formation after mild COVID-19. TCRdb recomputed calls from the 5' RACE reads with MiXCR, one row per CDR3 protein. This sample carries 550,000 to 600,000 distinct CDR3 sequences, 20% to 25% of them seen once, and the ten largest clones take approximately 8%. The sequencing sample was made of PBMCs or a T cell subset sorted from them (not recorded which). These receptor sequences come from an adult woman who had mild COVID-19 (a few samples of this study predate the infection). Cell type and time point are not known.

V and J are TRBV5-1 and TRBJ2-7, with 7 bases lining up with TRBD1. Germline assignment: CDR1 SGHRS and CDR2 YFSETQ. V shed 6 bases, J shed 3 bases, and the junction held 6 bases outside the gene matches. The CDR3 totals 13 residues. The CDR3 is CASTTGDGYEQYF. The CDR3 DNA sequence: TGCGCCAGCACAACAGGGGACGGCTACGAGCAGTACTTC.

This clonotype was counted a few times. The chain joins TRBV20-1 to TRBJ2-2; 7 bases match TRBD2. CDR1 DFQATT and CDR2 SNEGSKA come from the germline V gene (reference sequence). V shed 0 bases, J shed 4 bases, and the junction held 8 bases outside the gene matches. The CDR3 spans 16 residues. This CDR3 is CSARDTGEGRTGELFF. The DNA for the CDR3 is TGCAGTGCTAGAGATACGGGGGAGGGCCGCACCGGGGAGCTGTTTTTT.

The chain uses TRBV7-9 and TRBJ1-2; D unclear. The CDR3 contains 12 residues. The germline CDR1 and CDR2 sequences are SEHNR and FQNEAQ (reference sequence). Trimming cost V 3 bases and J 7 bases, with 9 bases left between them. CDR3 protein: CASSLATSGYTF. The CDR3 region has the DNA TGTGCCAGCAGCTTGGCGACGAGTGGCTACACCTTC.

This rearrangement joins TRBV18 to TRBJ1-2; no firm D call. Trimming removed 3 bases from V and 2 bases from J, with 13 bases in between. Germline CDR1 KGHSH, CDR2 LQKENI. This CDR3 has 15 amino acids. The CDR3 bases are TGTGCCAGCTCACCGGAGAGGATGAACAACTATGGCTACACCTTC. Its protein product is CASSPERMNNYGYTF. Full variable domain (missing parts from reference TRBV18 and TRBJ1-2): NAGVMQNPRHLVRRRGQEARLRCSPMKGHSHVYWYRQLPEEGLKFMVYLQKENIIDESGMPKERFSAEFPKEGPSILRIQQVVRGDSAAYFCASSPERMNNYGYTFGSGTRLTVV.

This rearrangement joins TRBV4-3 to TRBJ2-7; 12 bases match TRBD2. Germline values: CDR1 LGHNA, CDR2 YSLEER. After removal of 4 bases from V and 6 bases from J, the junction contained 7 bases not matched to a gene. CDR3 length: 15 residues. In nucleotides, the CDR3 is TGCGCCAGCAGCCCATGGACTAGCGGGAATGGCGAGCAGTACTTC. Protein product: CASSPWTSGNGEQYF.

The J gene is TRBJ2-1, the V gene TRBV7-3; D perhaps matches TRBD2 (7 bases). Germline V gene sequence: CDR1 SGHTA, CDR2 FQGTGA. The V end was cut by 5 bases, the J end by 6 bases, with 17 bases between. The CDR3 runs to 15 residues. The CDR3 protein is CASSTTGLDLNEQFF. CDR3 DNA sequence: TGTGCCAGCAGCACGACAGGACTAGATCTCAATGAGCAGTTCTTC.